Following are 14 T cell receptor beta chains from one sample sequenced in a study of T cell clonality in common variable immunodeficiency. Clones were sequenced by immunoSEQ multiplex PCR, and TCRdb holds only the in-frame ones, with some missing. The sample holds roughly 58,000 clones, and no clone turns up only once. Input material: peripheral blood mononuclear cells. These receptors all stem from a person aged 18 to 70 in good health.

The table lists this clone with many counts. The read halts 3 residues ahead of the CDR3 end, with the missing end drawn from the germline J gene. J is TRBJ2-6 and V is TRBV29-1; D might be TRBD1 (5 bases). V dropped 5 bases and J dropped 2 bases, with 16 bases sitting between them. Germline-derived CDR1 and CDR2 are SQVTM and ANQGSEA. This CDR3 has 16 residues. The sequenced part of the CDR3 DNA is TGCAGCGTTATTTCTCAGGGAACGCCTGGGGCCAACGTC. It translates to CSVISQGTPGANV. The whole CDR3 protein is CSVISQGTPGANVLTF.

Notes on this clone: The sequence runs out 3 residues before the end of the CDR3; the remainder is reconstructed from the germline J gene. The V call is TRBV6-2 or TRBV6-3, the J call TRBJ2-1, with 8 bases that match TRBD2. CDR1 and CDR2 from the germline V gene are MNHEY and SVGEGT. The CDR3 is 16 residues long. J was trimmed by 8 bases and V by 0 bases; bases with no gene match: 9. The CDR3 reads CASSYSMGTSWDEQFF. CDR3 DNA, as far as it was read: TGTGCCAGCAGTTACTCGATGGGGACTAGTTGGGATGAG.

This clone came up many times. The CDR3 end falls 3 residues outside the read, so it is completed with the germline J gene. The chain recombines TRBV20-1 with TRBJ2-3; 10 positions match TRBD2. Germline V gene data show CDR1 as DFQATT and CDR2 as SNEGSKA (reference sequence). The CDR3 runs to 16 residues. V lost 5 bases and J lost 0; bases outside the gene matches: 8. The CDR3 sequence is CSAEPGLATSTDTQYF. The sequenced part of the CDR3 DNA is TGCAGTGCTGAACCGGGACTAGCGACTAGCACAGATACG.

This clone was counted many times. The CDR3 end lies 3 residues beyond the end of the read and is filled in from the germline J gene. The V call is TRBV20-1, the J call TRBJ1-2, with 8 bases fitting TRBD1. The germline gives CDR1 DFQATT, CDR2 SNEGSKA (reference sequence). V was clipped by 5 bases and J by 6 bases; unmatched bases: 5. This CDR3 spans 12 amino acids. This CDR3 reads CSASRDRNGYTF. The sequenced CDR3 bases are TGCAGTGCTTCCCGGGACAGGAATGGC.

This clone was counted at least ten times. CDR3: CASSYSSNQPQHF. The CDR3 DNA, read in part, is TGTGCCAGCAGTTATAGTAGCAATCAGCCC. V usage is TRBV7-2 and J usage is TRBJ1-5; D is unresolved. The read ends 3 residues shy of where the CDR3 ends; the end is completed using the germline J gene. The CDR3 is made up of 13 amino acids. CDR1 SGHTA and CDR2 FQGNSA come from the germline V gene. Between the trimmed V and J ends, which lost 6 bases and 0 bases, there was a span of 6 bases.

The sample holds many counts of this clone. The CDR3 end lies 3 residues beyond the end of the read and is filled in from the germline J gene. V and J are TRBV4-2 and TRBJ2-7; D not certain. CDR1 is LGHNA, CDR2 YNFKEQ, per germline. The CDR3 runs 14 residues. V was pared by 0 bases and J by 2 bases, with 8 bases between. The CDR3 DNA, read in part, is TGTGCCAGCAGCCAAGAGCAGATGACCTACGAG. Protein: CASSQEQMTYE. The whole CDR3 sequence reads CASSQEQMTYEQYF.

This clone was observed many times. The read terminates 3 residues ahead of where the CDR3 ends, so the germline J gene completes it. This chain links TRBV20-1 with TRBJ1-4; TRBD1 aligns across 10 bases. The CDR3 is made up of 15 amino acids. J was trimmed by 6 bases and V by 0 bases; bases with no gene match: 4. Germline lookup yields CDR1 DFQATT and CDR2 SNEGSKA (reference sequence). The DNA read from the CDR3 is TGCAGTGCTAGAGACGTAGGACAGGGGGATGAAAAA. Translated, it gives CSARDVGQGDEK. The whole CDR3 protein is CSARDVGQGDEKLFF.

This clone has ten or more counts. The read stops 3 residues short of the end of the CDR3; the missing end is completed from the germline J gene. The chain uses TRBV10-3 and TRBJ2-3; 7 nucleotides match TRBD1. Germline V gene sequence: CDR1 ENHRY, CDR2 SYGVKD. The CDR3 loop spans 15 amino acids. The V segment lost 4 bases and the J segment 5 bases; nucleotides outside the gene matches: 9. The CDR3 here is CAISAAGGMRDTQYF. CDR3 bases read: TGTGCCATCAGTGCGGCAGGGGGAATGAGAGATACG.

This clone was observed many times. The read terminates 3 residues ahead of where the CDR3 ends, so the germline J gene completes it. The chain joins TRBV7-9 to TRBJ1-1; TRBD1 matches 9 bases. With V trimmed by 4 bases and J by 1 base, 1 base remained unmatched. From germline, CDR1 is SEHNR and CDR2 FQNEAQ (reference sequence). The CDR3 has 14 residues. Incomplete CDR3 DNA: TGTGCCAGCAGCTCGGGACAGGGGAACACTGAA. Translating it yields CASSSGQGNTE. The entire CDR3 protein is CASSSGQGNTEAFF.

This clone was counted at least ten times. The read halts 3 residues ahead of the CDR3 end, with the missing end drawn from the germline J gene. This sequence joins TRBV19 and TRBJ2-6, with TRBD2 matching 10 bases. The J segment lost 2 bases and the V segment lost 4 bases, leaving 8 bases of the junction unmatched. The length of the CDR3 is 18 residues. The germline CDR1 and CDR2 sequences are LNHDA and SQIVND (reference sequence). The CDR3 spells CASSTAASGSAGANVLTF. Partial CDR3 DNA: TGTGCCAGTAGTACCGCGGCTAGCGGGAGCGCTGGGGCCAACGTC.

There are many counts of this clone. The read ends 3 residues shy of where the CDR3 ends; the end is completed using the germline J gene. The J gene is TRBJ2-2, the V gene TRBV19, with 8 positions matching TRBD1. There are 15 residues in the CDR3. CDR1 and CDR2 from the germline V gene are LNHDA and SQIVND (reference sequence). Trimming at V came to 9 bases and at J to 0 bases, leaving 6 bases not matched to a gene. CDR3 loop: CASKTGDANTGELFF. Partial CDR3 DNA: TGTGCCAGCAAGACAGGGGATGCGAACACCGGGGAG. The full variable domain, its missing parts supplied by reference TRBV19 and TRBJ2-2, is DGGITQSPKYLFRKEGQNVTLSCEQNLNHDAMYWYRQDPGQGLRLIYYSQIVNDFQKGDIAEGYSVSREKKESFPLTVTSAQKNPTAFYLCASKTGDANTGELFFGEGSRLTVL.

This clone showed up many times. The CDR3 reads CASSAYWGDRNQLSGNTIYF. CDR3 bases read: TGTGCCAGTAGTGCCTACTGGGGGGACAGAAATCAACTCTCTGGAAACACC. The J gene is TRBJ1-3, the V gene TRBV19; TRBD1 agrees at 7 bases. The CDR3 goes on 3 residues after the read ends, and that part is filled in from the germline J gene. With V trimmed by 5 bases and J by 0 bases, 19 bases remained unmatched. The CDR3 is made up of 20 amino acids. Per the germline V gene, CDR1 is LNHDA and CDR2 is SQIVND (reference sequence).

This clone appeared many times. The CDR3 goes on 3 residues after the read ends, and that part is filled in from the germline J gene. V and J are TRBV20-1 and TRBJ1-2; TRBD1 might be the D (6 bases). Trimming removed 5 bases from V and 7 bases from J, with 17 bases in between. The CDR3 is 13 amino acids. Germline assignment: CDR1 DFQATT and CDR2 SNEGSKA (reference sequence). The CDR3 reads CSALRGGQSGYTF. The covered CDR3 bases are TGCAGTGCTCTCAGAGGGGGTCAAAGTGGC.

This clone was picked up many times. The read gets to within 3 residues of the CDR3 end, and the germline J gene fills in the rest. The chain uses TRBV27 and TRBJ1-5; D is unresolved. Germline lookup yields CDR1 MNHEY and CDR2 SMNVEV (reference sequence). This CDR3 spans 17 amino acids. The germline V and J ends were trimmed by 1 base and 3 bases, with 16 bases remaining between them. The CDR3 sequence is CASSLYPPTGFNQPQHF. CDR3 bases read: TGTGCCAGCAGTTTATATCCTCCAACGGGGTTCAATCAGCCC.